The 3 T cell receptor beta chains in this list originate from one sample, sequenced in a study of identical twins. TCRdb fed the 5' RACE reads into MiXCR, producing one record per CDR3 protein. The table shows nearly 900,000 distinct CDR3 sequences, with 12% occurring only once. The same data also contributed to another study, on yellow fever vaccine responses in identical twins.

Sequencing used PBMCs. All receptors come from a woman aged 18-29 years in good health.

A few counts support this clonotype. The chain uses TRBV5-1 and TRBJ1-2; D gene unclear. Germline V gives CDR1 SGHRS, CDR2 YFSETQ. The V end lost 3 bases, the J end lost 4 bases, and 16 bases lay between the germline ends. The CDR3 covers 15 residues. The CDR3, as DNA: TGCGCCAGCAGCTCCGCGGACGGACTCCCCTATGGCTACACCTTC. Translated: CASSSADGLPYGYTF.

This clonotype was seen a handful of times. The rearrangement joins TRBV12-3 or TRBV12-4 to TRBJ2-1, with 8 bases identical to TRBD1. This CDR3 comprises 15 residues. Trimming at V came to 6 bases and at J to 4 bases, leaving 8 bases not matched to a gene. CDR3 loop: CASRDRDSTYNEQFF. CDR3 nucleotide sequence: TGTGCCAGCAGGGACAGGGACTCCACTTACAATGAGCAGTTCTTC.

This clonotype was seen ten or more times. The rearrangement links TRBV25-1 to TRBJ1-2, with 8 bases that match TRBD1. CDR3 size: 13 residues. CDR1 MGHDK and CDR2 SYGVNS come from the germline V gene. The junction had 4 bases not matched to a gene; V was cut back by 4 bases and J by 6 bases. As DNA, the CDR3 is TGTGCCAGCAGTGGGACAGGGTCGAATGGCTACACCTTC. Protein: CASSGTGSNGYTF.